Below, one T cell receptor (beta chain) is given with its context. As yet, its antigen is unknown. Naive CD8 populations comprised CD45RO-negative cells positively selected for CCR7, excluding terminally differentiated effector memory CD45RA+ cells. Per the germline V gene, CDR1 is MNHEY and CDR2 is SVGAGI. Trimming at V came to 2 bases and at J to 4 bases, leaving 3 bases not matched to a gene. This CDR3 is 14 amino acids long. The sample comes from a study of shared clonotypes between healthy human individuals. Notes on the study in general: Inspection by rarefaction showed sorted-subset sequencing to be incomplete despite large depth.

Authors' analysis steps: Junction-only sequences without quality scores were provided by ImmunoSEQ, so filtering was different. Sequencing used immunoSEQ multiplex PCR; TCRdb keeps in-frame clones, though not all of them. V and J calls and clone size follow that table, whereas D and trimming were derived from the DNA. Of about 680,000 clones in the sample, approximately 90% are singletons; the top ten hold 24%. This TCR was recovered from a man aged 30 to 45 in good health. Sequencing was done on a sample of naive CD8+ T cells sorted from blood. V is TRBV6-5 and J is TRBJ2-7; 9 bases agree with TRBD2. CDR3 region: CASSYSLAGYEQYF. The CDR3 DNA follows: TGTGCCAGCAGTTACAGCCTAGCGGGGTACGAGCAGTACTTC.